This TCR beta chain appears in the sequencing data of a study of cytomegalovirus exposure and HLA in healthy donors (dated by TCRdb to between 2016 and 2019). In terms of the full investigation: An earlier analysis of several hundred of the donors reported under 300 Gb of sequence data and 117 million unique TCR beta sequences obtained from about 170 million T cells. About 310 gigabases of sequencing data and approximately 80 million unique TCR sequences were included in an early release covering under 650 HLA-typed donors. Of the 300 to 500 genotyped donors, 70% to 90% were placed in the genetic ancestry cluster associated with self-reported Caucasian donors. The study aimed to test whether cataloging public T cell receptors could reveal signatures of past pathogen exposure. Using immunosequencing, the study profiled T cell repertoires from about 650 subjects and related those repertoires to cytomegalovirus serostatus. Along with the approximately 620-subject first cohort, a separate validation cohort of over 90 different subjects was used. To predict cytomegalovirus infection status, the study combined high-throughput TCR immunosequencing, statistical association of individual TCRs with disease status, and machine learning. To study patterns of TCR occurrence, a later analysis re-analyzed previously published TCR beta repertoires from 550 to 800 donors and added high-resolution HLA genotyping. Rather than using new phenotypic data, the later analysis identified candidate immune exposures from TCR beta sequences and from how often those sequences occurred across donors. In an earlier analysis of more than 550 of the donors, high-throughput TCR beta sequencing was used to judge whether each TCR beta V gene segment behaved as functional or pseudogenic. Donor age, sex, ethnicity and CMV serostatus were compiled together with the repertoire data. In a later genetic analysis, genome-wide SNP genotypes for about 55% of the roughly 700 donors were used, and that subset was treated as a discovery cohort. All discovery cohort repertoires had been generated using a single sequencing platform. HLA typing covered class I and class II loci at four-digit resolution. The number of typed donors differed by locus: roughly 629-640 for A, B, C, DRB1 and DQB1; 500 to 550 for DQA1; approximately 610 for DPA1; and 400 to 480 for DPB1. Because of strong linkage in the cohort, roughly 5 DR-DQ haplotypes were treated as single units for association and clustering. Across 398 genotyped donors of the cohort, an average of about 240,000 unique TCR beta nucleotide sequences per donor were sequenced, and 15% to 20% of those sequences were non-productive. The research as a whole found: A further reported finding was that TCR beta sequences accurately predicted the HLA-A and HLA-B alleles for most subjects in the first cohort. A later genetic analysis reported fewer N-insertions in productive TCRs among donors in an Asian-associated ancestry cluster than the roughly 720-donor mean. Assigning TCR associations to individual alleles was difficult when HLA alleles, especially DR and DQ, strongly co-occurred. HLA typing was unavailable for some donors at each locus, so association tests used only the typed subset. A total of 150 to 200 TCR beta chains were listed by the study as associated with cytomegalovirus. Linkage disequilibrium might explain the correlated functional status among segregating V segments, but an unknown experimental factor could not be excluded. According to a later analysis, most CMV-associated TCR beta chains appeared to be HLA-restricted, and the HLA associations seemed to be driven largely by CMV exposure. Immune exposure information for the cohort was limited to CMV serostatus. In a later analysis, the rate of TCR association differed among HLA loci, with DRB1 alleles having the most associated TCRs and HLA-C alleles having the fewest. Compared with equally common non-associated chains, HLA-associated TCR beta chains in a later analysis were more clonally expanded and had lower generation probabilities. In both the original and validation cohorts, the classifier was reported to diagnose cytomegalovirus status with high specificity and sensitivity. According to a later analysis, parvovirus B19, influenza, CMV and Epstein-Barr virus appeared linked to several top co-occurrence clusters. While some public TCRs were present in many individuals, most TCR sequences turned up only very rarely across donors. In a later genetic analysis, a missense DCLRE1C variant was associated with V-gene and J-gene trimming of TCR beta chains, and the association was replicated in an independent cohort. Presence/absence analyses assumed roughly uniform sequencing depth across donors, an assumption that may not hold. Broadly in line with IMGT annotations, most TCR beta V segments showed up in productive rearrangements about 90% or about 30% of the time in an earlier analysis of roughly 590 of the donors. It was suggested by the authors that the approach could potentially be generalized to other disease states and immunological phenotypes. A cluster of highly shared sequence variants was judged likely to be a technical artifact of the sequencing pipeline. In a later analysis, 16,951 TCR beta sequences were associated with specific HLA alleles at a false discovery rate of 0.05. Three of the identified cytomegalovirus-associated TCR beta chains were confirmed in vitro to be specific for cytomegalovirus antigens. The earlier analysis of some 540 of the donors excluded roughly 16 rarely observed V segments, including chromosome 9 orphons, because counts were too low. The 87-base-pair reads could not distinguish some IMGT-functional V segments, including TRBV6-2 and TRBV6-3, so those segments were excluded. Only TCR beta chains were sequenced in this cohort, and the absence of alpha or paired-chain data limited detectable features.

Comments on this clone: Its recognized antigen is unknown. No clone much larger than this one lies a single base away; base qualities are absent.

CDR1 and CDR2, per the germline V gene (reference sequence), are MNHEY and SMNVEV. Trimming costs V 4 bases and J 2 bases, and their ends lie 24 bases apart. From its cysteine to its phenylalanine, the CDR3 spans 18 amino acids. The sequence is cut down to CDR3 DNA, 54 bases in frame from base 1. In total, about 650 healthy bone marrow donors made up the cohort. At the time of sampling, every cohort member was nominally healthy, though immune exposures that went unrecorded were likely present. The donor tested CMV seronegative and was one of the 352 seronegative cohort members. Each donor provided a peripheral blood sample, and peripheral blood mononuclear cells were used for TCR beta sequencing. Genomic DNA extraction from the blood cell samples was performed with the Qiagen DNeasy Blood Extraction Kit. Library preparation employed the immunoSEQ multiplex PCR assay. A mixture of 60 forward primers for TCR Vbeta segments and 13 reverse primers for TCR Jbeta segments was used in the multiplex PCR. Amplification of the CDR3 region of rearranged TCR beta genes was performed with a multiplex PCR assay on genomic DNA. On the Illumina HiSeq System, the amplified TCR beta libraries were sequenced as 87-base-pair reads. Per the authors' processing: Across the 670 or so repertoires, a later analysis counted approximately 75 million unique TCR beta chains, roughly 11 million of which were shared by at least two donors. To remove PCR and sequencing errors, raw reads were error-corrected and collapsed into unique sequences using a nearest-neighbor algorithm that merged closely related sequences. V, D and J gene segments were assigned by aligning CDR3 sequences to IMGT reference sequences. For a sequence to be retained, a match of at least six nucleotides to both a V gene segment and a J gene segment was required. A rearrangement counted as productive if the CDR3 had no stop codons and remained in frame with V and J, and every other rearrangement counted as non-productive. Following IMGT convention, CDR3 was defined as the stretch from the second conserved V-encoded cysteine up to the conserved J-encoded phenylalanine. The earlier analysis of approximately 590 of the donors excluded any sequence lacking an unambiguous match to a single V gene segment. In an earlier analysis of some 590 of the donors, a V segment was called functional when productive rearrangements were above 56.7%, and segregating when the standard deviation between donors exceeded 5%. To diagnose cytomegalovirus status from the catalog of TCR beta chain sequences, a statistical classification framework was built. A later analysis assigned V and J genes by comparing TCR nucleotide sequences with IMGT/GENE-DB human TR gene sequences. The TCRdist pipeline was used in a later analysis to assign CDR3 sequences and most-parsimonious VDJ recombination scenarios. A later analysis defined each TCR beta chain by its CDR3 amino acid sequence plus V-gene family, and excluded reads lacking a unique V-gene family. A later analysis removed several hundred highly shared, low-generation-probability nucleotide sequences to deal with suspected cross-contamination and a sequencing artifact. In a later analysis, a clonal expansion index was calculated for each public chain from normalized within-repertoire ranks of inferred template counts. Generation probabilities in a later analysis came from a VDJ recombination model fitted to out-of-frame rearrangements, and those results were checked against IGoR. A later analysis scored TCR-TCR, TCR-HLA and TCR-CMV co-occurrence with hypergeometric tests, applying a repertoire-size bias correction to TCR pairs. To estimate false discovery rates, a later analysis permuted the HLA or CMV assignments 20 times. In a later analysis, co-occurring TCRs were grouped using DBSCAN, with TCRdist sequence similarity added in when clustering inside HLA-allele-positive subsets. Repertoires with fewer than 30,000 or more than 120,000 public chains, plus five repertoires with anomalous nucleotide sharing, were excluded from co-occurrence clustering. TCRdb provides this immuneACCESS table in a form limited to in-frame rearrangements. Some clones are lacking; in checked studies, under half of them reflect an unresolved V gene, and why the rest are absent is not known. V and J calls and clone size follow that table, whereas D and trimming were derived from the DNA. Within this sample are roughly 180,000 clones, with 77% of them counted one time only. Over 1.1% of the sample is taken by the ten largest.

Recombination joined TRBV27 with TRBJ2-7, and the D gene may be TRBD1, 6 bases matching. Specimen: PBMCs. This TCR derives from a man in his late teens or twenties in good health and CMV-seronegative. The bases read TGTGCCAGCAGTTCAACTAACCCCAGGGGCAGGGCTGCCTACGAGCAGTACTTC. It translates to CASSSTNPRGRAAYEQYF.